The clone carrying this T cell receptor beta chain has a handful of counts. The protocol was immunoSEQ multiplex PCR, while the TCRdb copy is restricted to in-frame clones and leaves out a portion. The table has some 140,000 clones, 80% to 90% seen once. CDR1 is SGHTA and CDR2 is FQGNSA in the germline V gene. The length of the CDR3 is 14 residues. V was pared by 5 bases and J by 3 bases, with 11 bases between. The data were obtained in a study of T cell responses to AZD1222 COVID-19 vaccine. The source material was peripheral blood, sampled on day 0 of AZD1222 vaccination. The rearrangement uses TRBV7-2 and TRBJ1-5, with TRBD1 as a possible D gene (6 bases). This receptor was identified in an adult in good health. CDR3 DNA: TGTGCCAGCAGCCCCCGGACAGACAATCAGCCCCAGCATTTT. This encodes CASSPRTDNQPQHF.